Given below is one TCR beta chain in context. The data belong to a study of cytotoxic CD8 clonotypes in ibrutinib-treated CLL. V was shortened by 0 bases and J by 4 bases, with 9 bases between the two germline ends. Germline V gene lookup returns CDR1 KGHSH and CDR2 LQKENI. There are 14 residues in the CDR3. TCRdb's copy holds only in-frame clones and misses some; the assay was immunoSEQ multiplex PCR. Of about 80,000 clones in the sample, around 79% were seen once. The TCR sequence derives from a human donor with chronic lymphocytic leukemia. The input for sequencing was PBMCs, taken after 12 months of ibrutinib treatment. V usage is TRBV18 and J usage is TRBJ1-1, with D maybe TRBD1 (5 bases). The CDR3 nucleotides are TGTGCCAGCTCACCACCGACAGTGCCCACTGAAGCTTTCTTT. Protein sequence: CASSPPTVPTEAFF.